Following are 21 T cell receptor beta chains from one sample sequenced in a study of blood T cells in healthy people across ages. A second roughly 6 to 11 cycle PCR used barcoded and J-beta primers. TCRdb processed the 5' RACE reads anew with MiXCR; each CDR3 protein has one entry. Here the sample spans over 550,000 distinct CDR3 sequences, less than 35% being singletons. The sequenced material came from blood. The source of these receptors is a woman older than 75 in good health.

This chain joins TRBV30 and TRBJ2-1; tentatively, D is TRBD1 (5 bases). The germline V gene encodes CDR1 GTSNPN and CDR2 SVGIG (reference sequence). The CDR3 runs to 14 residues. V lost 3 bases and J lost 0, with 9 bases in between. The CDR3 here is CAWRGRGSYNEQFF. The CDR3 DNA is TGTGCCTGGAGGGGGCGCGGCTCCTACAATGAGCAGTTCTTC.

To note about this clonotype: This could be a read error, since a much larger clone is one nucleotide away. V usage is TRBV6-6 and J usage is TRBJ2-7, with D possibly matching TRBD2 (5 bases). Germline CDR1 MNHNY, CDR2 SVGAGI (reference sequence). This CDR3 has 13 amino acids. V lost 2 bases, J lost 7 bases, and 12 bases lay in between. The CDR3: CASSYRERGEQYF. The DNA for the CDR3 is TGTGCCAGCAGTTACAGGGAGCGAGGTGAGCAGTACTTC.

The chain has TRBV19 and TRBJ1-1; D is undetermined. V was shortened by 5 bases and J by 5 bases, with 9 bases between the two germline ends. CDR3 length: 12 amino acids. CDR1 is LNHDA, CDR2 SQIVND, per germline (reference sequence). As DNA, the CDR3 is TGTGCCAGTAGTTACCGGTGGACTGAAGCTTTCTTT. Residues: CASSYRWTEAFF.

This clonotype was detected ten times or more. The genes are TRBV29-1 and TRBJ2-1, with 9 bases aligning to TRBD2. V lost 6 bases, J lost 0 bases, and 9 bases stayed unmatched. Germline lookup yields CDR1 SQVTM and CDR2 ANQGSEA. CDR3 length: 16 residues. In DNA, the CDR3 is TGCAGCGTCTCGAAACTGGGACTAGCCTCCTACAATGAGCAGTTCTTC. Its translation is CSVSKLGLASYNEQFF.

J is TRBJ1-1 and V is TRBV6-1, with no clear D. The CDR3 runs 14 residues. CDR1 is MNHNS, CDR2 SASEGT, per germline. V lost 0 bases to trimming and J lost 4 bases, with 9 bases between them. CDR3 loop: CASSEAGGSTEAFF. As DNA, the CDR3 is TGTGCCAGCAGTGAAGCTGGAGGGAGCACTGAAGCTTTCTTT.

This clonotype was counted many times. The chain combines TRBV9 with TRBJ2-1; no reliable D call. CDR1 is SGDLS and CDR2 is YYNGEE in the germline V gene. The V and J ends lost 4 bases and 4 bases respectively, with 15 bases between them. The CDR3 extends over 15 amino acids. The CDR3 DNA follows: TGTGCCAGCAGCCCGCGTCGTGGACCGTACAATGAGCAGTTCTTC. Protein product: CASSPRRGPYNEQFF.

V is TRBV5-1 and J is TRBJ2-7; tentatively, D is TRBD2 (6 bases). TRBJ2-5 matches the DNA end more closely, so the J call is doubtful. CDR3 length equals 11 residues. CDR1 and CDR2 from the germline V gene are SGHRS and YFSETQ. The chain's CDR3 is CASRSGETQYF. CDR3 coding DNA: TGCGCCAGCAGGAGCGGGGAGACCCAGTACTTC.

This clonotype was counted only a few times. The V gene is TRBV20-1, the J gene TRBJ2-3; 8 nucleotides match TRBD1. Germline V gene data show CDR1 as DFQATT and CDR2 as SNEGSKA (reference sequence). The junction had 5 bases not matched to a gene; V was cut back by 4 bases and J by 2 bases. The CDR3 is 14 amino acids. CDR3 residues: CSAKRTGLTDTQYF. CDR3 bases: TGCAGTGCTAAACGGACAGGGCTCACAGATACGCAGTATTTT.

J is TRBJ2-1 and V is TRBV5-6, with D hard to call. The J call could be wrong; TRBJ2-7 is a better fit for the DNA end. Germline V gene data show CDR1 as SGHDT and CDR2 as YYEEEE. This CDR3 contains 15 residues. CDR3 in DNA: TGTGCCAGCAGTTTGTTAATAAGGGCCTACAATGAGCAGTACTTC. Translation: CASSLLIRAYNEQYF.

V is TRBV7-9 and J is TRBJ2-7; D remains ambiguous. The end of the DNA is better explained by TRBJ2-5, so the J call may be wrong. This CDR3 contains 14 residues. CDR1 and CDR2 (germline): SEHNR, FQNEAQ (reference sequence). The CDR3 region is CASSSGRIQETQYF. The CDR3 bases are TGTGCCAGCAGCTCCGGACGGATACAAGAGACCCAGTACTTC.

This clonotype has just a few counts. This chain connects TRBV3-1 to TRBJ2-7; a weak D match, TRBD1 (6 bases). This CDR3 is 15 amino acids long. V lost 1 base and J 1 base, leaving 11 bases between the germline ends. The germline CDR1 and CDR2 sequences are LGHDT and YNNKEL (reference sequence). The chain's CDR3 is CASSQGGQKSYEQYF. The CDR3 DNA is TGTGCCAGCAGCCAAGGGGGGCAGAAGTCCTACGAGCAGTACTTC.

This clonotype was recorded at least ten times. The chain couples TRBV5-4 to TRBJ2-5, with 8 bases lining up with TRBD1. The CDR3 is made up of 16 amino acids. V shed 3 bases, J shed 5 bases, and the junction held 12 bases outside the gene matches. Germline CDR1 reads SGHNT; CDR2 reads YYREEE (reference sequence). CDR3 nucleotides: TGTGCCAGCAGCTCGGGCGGGACAGGTGGTTTTGAGACCCAGTACTTC. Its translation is CASSSGGTGGFETQYF.

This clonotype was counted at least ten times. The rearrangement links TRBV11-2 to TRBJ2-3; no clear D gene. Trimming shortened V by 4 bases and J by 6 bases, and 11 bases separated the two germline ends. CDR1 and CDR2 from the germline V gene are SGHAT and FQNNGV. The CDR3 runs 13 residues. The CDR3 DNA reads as TGTGCCAGCAGCTGGACGCCCCCCGATACGCAGTATTTT. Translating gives CASSWTPPDTQYF.

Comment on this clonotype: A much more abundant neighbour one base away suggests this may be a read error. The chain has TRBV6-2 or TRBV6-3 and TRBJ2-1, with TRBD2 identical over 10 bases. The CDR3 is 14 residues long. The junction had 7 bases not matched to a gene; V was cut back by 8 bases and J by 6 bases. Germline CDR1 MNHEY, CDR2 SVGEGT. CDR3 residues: CASRPSGGCNEQFF. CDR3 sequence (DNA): TGTGCCAGCCGCCCTAGCGGGGGTTGCAATGAGCAGTTCTTC.

DNA for the CDR3: TGCGCCAGCAGCTATGGGACTAGCGGGGGGACCTACAATGAGCAGTACTTC. Its translation: CASSYGTSGGTYNEQYF. The chain employs TRBV4-1 and TRBJ2-1; TRBD2 matches 15 bases. The DNA end is more similar to TRBJ2-7, so the J call may be wrong. The CDR3 is 17 amino acids. Germline V gene sequence: CDR1 MGHRA, CDR2 YSYEKL.

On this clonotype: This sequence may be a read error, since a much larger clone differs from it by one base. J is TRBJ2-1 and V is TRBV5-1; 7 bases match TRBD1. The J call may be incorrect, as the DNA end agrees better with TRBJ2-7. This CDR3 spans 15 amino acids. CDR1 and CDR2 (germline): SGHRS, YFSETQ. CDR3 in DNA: TGCGCCAGCAGCTTCTTGACAGGGTCCTACAATGAGCAGTACTTC. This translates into CASSFLTGSYNEQYF.

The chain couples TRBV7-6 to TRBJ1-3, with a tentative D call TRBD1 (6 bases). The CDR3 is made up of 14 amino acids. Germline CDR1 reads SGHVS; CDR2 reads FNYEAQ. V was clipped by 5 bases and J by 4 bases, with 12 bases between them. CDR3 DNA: TGTGCCAGCAGCATGGGGACATGGGGAAACACCATATATTTT. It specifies CASSMGTWGNTIYF. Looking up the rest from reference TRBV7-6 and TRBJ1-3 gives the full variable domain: GAGVSQSPRYKVTKRGQDVALRCDPISGHVSLYWYRQALGQGPEFLTYFNYEAQQDKSGLPNDRFSAERPEGSISTLTIQRTEQRDSAMYRCASSMGTWGNTIYFGEGSWLTVV.

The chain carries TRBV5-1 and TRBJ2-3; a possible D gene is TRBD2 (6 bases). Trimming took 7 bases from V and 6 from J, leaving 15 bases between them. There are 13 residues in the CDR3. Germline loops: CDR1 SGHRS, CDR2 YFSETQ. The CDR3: CASGRGAGDTQYF. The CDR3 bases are TGCGCCAGCGGACGAGGGGCGGGGGATACGCAGTATTTT.

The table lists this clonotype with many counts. This chain's CDR3 is CASSLGTTPGTDTQYF. The CDR3 DNA follows: TGTGCCAGCAGTCTCGGGACCACGCCCGGCACAGATACGCAGTATTTT. This chain uses TRBV12-3 or TRBV12-4 with TRBJ2-3, with D perhaps TRBD1 or TRBD2 (5 bases each). Trimming took 5 bases from V and 1 from J, leaving 16 bases between them. The CDR3 runs 16 residues.

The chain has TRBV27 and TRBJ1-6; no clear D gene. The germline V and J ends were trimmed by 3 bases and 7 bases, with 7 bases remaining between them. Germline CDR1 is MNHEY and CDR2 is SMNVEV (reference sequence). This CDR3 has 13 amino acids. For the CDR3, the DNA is TGTGCCAGCAGTTTTATGGGGAATTCACCCCTCCACTTT. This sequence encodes CASSFMGNSPLHF.

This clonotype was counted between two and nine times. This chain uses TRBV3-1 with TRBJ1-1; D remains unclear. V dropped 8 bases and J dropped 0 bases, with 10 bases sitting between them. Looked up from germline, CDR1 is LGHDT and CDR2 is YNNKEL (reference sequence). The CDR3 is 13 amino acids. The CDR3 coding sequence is TGTGCCAGCCGACACAGAGTGAACACTGAAGCTTTCTTT. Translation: CASRHRVNTEAFF.